The source of this TCR beta chain is a study of cytomegalovirus exposure and HLA in healthy donors listed by TCRdb under 2017. About the investigation overall: An earlier analysis of some 600 of the donors reported 276 Gb of sequence data and 90 million to 120 million unique TCR beta sequences obtained from some 170 million T cells. A later genetic analysis used genome-wide SNP genotypes for about 65% of the 666 donors, treating that subset as a discovery cohort. An earlier analysis of 500 to 650 of the donors applied high-throughput TCR beta sequencing to assess whether each TCR beta V gene segment acted as functional or pseudogenic. The number of donors typed differed by locus, with about 629-630 for A, B, C, DRB1 and DQB1, approximately 500 for DQA1, under 610 for DPA1, and 400 to 490 for DPB1. A later analysis re-examined previously published TCR beta repertoires from hundreds of donors and added high-resolution HLA genotyping to investigate patterns of TCR occurrence. The aim of the study was to test whether cataloging public T cell receptors could identify signatures of past pathogen exposure. Rather than drawing on any new phenotypic data, the later analysis identified candidate immune exposures from TCR beta sequences and the way those sequences occurred across donors. Besides the first cohort of 550 to 750 subjects, a separate validation cohort made up of over 100 different subjects was used. Because of strong linkage in the cohort, roughly five DR-DQ haplotypes were treated as single units for association and clustering. Alongside the repertoire data, information on donor age, sex, ethnicity and CMV serostatus was compiled. Both class I and class II loci were covered by HLA typing, at four-digit resolution. The genetic ancestry cluster associated with self-reported Caucasian donors included 80% to 90% of the roughly 400 genotyped donors. All discovery cohort repertoires had been generated on a single sequencing platform. Among about 410 genotyped donors of the cohort, an average of around 220,000 unique TCR beta nucleotide sequences was sequenced per donor, of which about 19% were non-productive. Using immunosequencing, the study profiled T cell repertoires from about 620 subjects and related those repertoires to cytomegalovirus serostatus. Roughly 300 gigabases of sequencing data and around 85 million unique TCR sequences made up an early release that covered approximately 700 HLA-typed donors. To predict cytomegalovirus infection status, the study combined high-throughput TCR immunosequencing, statistical association of individual TCRs with disease status, and machine learning.

Here is what the overall study found, with its caveats: Roughly uniform sequencing depth across donors was assumed in presence/absence analyses, although this assumption may not hold. The only immune exposure information available for the cohort was CMV serostatus. Cytomegalovirus status was reported to be diagnosed by the classifier with high specificity and sensitivity in both the original and validation cohorts. According to a later analysis, TCR association rates differed among HLA loci, with DRB1 alleles showing the most associated TCRs and HLA-C alleles showing the fewest. A few of the identified cytomegalovirus-associated TCR beta chains were confirmed in vitro to be specific for cytomegalovirus antigens. According to a later genetic analysis, donors in an Asian-associated ancestry cluster had fewer N-insertions in productive TCRs than the approximately 670-donor mean. While some public TCRs were present in many individuals, most TCR sequences turned up only very rarely across donors. It was suggested by the authors that the approach could potentially be generalized to other disease states and immunological phenotypes. A later analysis associated around 16,000 TCR beta sequences with specific HLA alleles at a false discovery rate of 0.05. In a later analysis, several top co-occurrence clusters were reported to appear linked to parvovirus B19, influenza, CMV and Epstein-Barr virus. An association between a missense DCLRE1C variant and V-gene and J-gene trimming of TCR beta chains was found in a later genetic analysis and replicated in an independent cohort. Because HLA typing was missing for some donors at each locus, association tests included only the typed subset. Linkage disequilibrium might explain the correlated functional status among segregating V segments, but an unknown experimental factor could not be excluded. The 87-base-pair reads could not distinguish some IMGT-functional V segments, including TRBV6-2 and TRBV6-3, so those segments were excluded. A later analysis found that most CMV-associated TCR beta chains appeared HLA-restricted, with HLA associations seemingly driven largely by CMV exposure. In the study, 150 to 200 TCR beta chains were listed as associated with cytomegalovirus. The cohort was sequenced for TCR beta chains only, and without alpha or paired-chain data the features that could be detected were limited. In an earlier analysis of more than 500 of the donors, most TCR beta V segments appeared in productive rearrangements about 87% or about 30% of the time, broadly matching IMGT annotations. A further reported finding was that TCR beta sequences accurately predicted the HLA-A and HLA-B alleles for most subjects in the first cohort. Because counts were too low, 15 to 20 rarely observed V segments, including chromosome 9 orphons, were excluded from the earlier analysis of 587 of the donors. In a later analysis, HLA-associated TCR beta chains were found to be more clonally expanded and to have lower generation probabilities than equally common non-associated chains. When HLA alleles, especially DR and DQ, strongly co-occurred, attributing TCR associations to individual alleles was difficult. A group of highly shared sequence variants was considered likely to be a technical artifact of the sequencing pipeline.

The trim is 5 bases for V and 8 bases for J, with a gap of 15 bases between the germline ends. The CDR3 goes from the cysteine to the phenylalanine over 13 residues. The sequence is cut down to CDR3 DNA, 39 bases in frame from base 1. CDR1 and CDR2 are read off the germline V gene (reference sequence) as LNHDA and SQIVND. Library preparation employed the immunoSEQ multiplex PCR assay. For the multiplex PCR, a mixture combining 60 forward primers for TCR Vbeta segments and 13 reverse primers for TCR Jbeta segments was used. The CDR3 region of rearranged TCR beta genes was amplified from genomic DNA with a multiplex PCR assay. On the Illumina HiSeq System, the amplified TCR beta libraries were sequenced as 87-base-pair reads. The published analysis was carried out like this. A later analysis counted 75 million to 100 million unique TCR beta chains across the approximately 700 repertoires, and some 11 million of these chains were shared by at least two donors. Raw reads were error-corrected and collapsed into unique sequences by a nearest-neighbor algorithm in which closely related sequences were merged to remove PCR and sequencing errors. To assign V, D and J gene segments, CDR3 sequences were aligned to IMGT reference sequences. For a sequence to be retained, at least a six-nucleotide match to both a V gene segment and a J gene segment was required. Rearrangements were called productive when the CDR3 lacked stop codons and stayed in frame with V and J; all others were non-productive. CDR3 was defined according to IMGT convention as the region running from the second conserved V-encoded cysteine to the conserved J-encoded phenylalanine. In an earlier analysis of 500 to 650 of the donors, sequences lacking an unambiguous match to a single V gene segment were excluded. In an earlier analysis of 587 of the donors, V segments were called functional above 56.7% productive rearrangements and were called segregating when the between-donor standard deviation exceeded 5%. To diagnose cytomegalovirus status from the catalog of TCR beta chain sequences, a statistical classification framework was built. In a later analysis, TCR nucleotide sequences were compared against IMGT/GENE-DB human TR gene sequences so that V and J genes could be assigned. In a later analysis, CDR3 sequences and most-parsimonious VDJ recombination scenarios were assigned using the TCRdist pipeline. A later analysis defined each TCR beta chain by its CDR3 amino acid sequence plus V-gene family, and excluded reads lacking a unique V-gene family. A later analysis removed roughly 590 highly shared, low-generation-probability nucleotide sequences to deal with suspected cross-contamination and a sequencing artifact. In a later analysis, a clonal expansion index for each public chain was calculated from normalized within-repertoire ranks of inferred template counts. In a later analysis, generation probabilities were computed using a VDJ recombination model fitted to out-of-frame rearrangements, and the results were checked against IGoR. A later analysis scored TCR-TCR, TCR-HLA and TCR-CMV co-occurrence with hypergeometric tests, applying a repertoire-size bias correction to TCR pairs. False discovery rates were estimated in a later analysis by permuting HLA or CMV assignments 20 times. In a later analysis, co-occurring TCRs were grouped using DBSCAN, with TCRdist sequence similarity added in when clustering inside HLA-allele-positive subsets. For co-occurrence clustering, repertoires with fewer than 30,000 or more than 120,000 public chains were excluded, along with roughly 5 repertoires with anomalous nucleotide sharing. TCRdb mirrors the immuneACCESS table, restricted to in-frame sequences. Some clones are absent from its copies; in checked studies, under half trace to an unresolved V gene, and the reason for the others is unknown. D and trimming come from the DNA, and the V and J calls and clone size come from that table. In this sample the table shows 150,000 to 180,000 clones, 65% to 80% of which occur a single time. Approximately 2.6% of the sample is in the top ten clones.

The cohort comprised 550 to 700 healthy bone marrow donors. At the time of sampling, all cohort members were nominally healthy, though unrecorded immune exposures were likely present. The donor tested CMV seronegative, placing the donor among the 350 or so seronegative members of the cohort. Every donor gave a peripheral blood sample, and the peripheral blood mononuclear cells from that sample were used for TCR beta sequencing. Genomic DNA was extracted from the blood cell samples with the Qiagen DNeasy Blood Extraction Kit. Of note for this clone: There is no known antigen for this receptor. No base quality values were provided; no much bigger clone lies one nucleotide off.

This TCR was sampled from a man younger than 30 in good health and CMV-seronegative. The chain is made from TRBV19 and TRBJ1-2, with the D gene too uncertain to name. Specimen: PBMCs. The CDR3 reads as follows: CASSDDLVGGYTF. The DNA sequence is given as TGTGCCAGTAGTGATGACCTAGTCGGAGGCTACACCTTC.